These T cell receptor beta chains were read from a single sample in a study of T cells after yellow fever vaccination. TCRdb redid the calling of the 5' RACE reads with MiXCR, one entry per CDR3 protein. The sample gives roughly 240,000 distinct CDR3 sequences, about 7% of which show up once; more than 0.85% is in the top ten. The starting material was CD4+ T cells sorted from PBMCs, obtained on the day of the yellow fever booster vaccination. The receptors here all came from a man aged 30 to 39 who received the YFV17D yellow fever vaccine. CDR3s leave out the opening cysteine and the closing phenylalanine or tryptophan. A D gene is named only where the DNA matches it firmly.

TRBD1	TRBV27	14	ASRPRAGTEFYGYT
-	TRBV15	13	ATSRWTVGYEKLF
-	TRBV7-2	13	ASSPTRSSTDTQY
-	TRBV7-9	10	ASHTSANEQF
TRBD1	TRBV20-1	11	SARDYRGNEAF
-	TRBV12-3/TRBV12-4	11	ASSRGPIYGYT
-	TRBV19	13	ASSMDYTGSYGQY
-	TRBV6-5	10	ARDGLQETQY
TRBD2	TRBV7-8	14	ASSPQVRGLGNEQF
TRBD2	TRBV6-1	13	ASSQGLAGAYEQY
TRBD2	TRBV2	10	ASRTSSDTQY
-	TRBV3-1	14	ASSQDPRAYTGELF
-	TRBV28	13	ASSLSGGPQETQY
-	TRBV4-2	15	ASSRLLGAVDGGELF
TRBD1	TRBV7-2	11	ASSLSGGTEQF
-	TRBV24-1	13	ATSEGQGGKQTQY
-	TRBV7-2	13	ASSSVASGANVLT
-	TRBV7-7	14	VSSLSPRGPQETQY
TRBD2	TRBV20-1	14	SARDVTGGHQETQY
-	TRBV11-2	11	ASRPVGGDIQY
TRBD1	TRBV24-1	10	ATSRTGGEQY
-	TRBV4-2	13	ASSQDPGRGTEAF